What follows are 30 T cell receptor beta chains derived from one specimen sequenced in a study of T cell repertoires in cytomegalovirus infection. For these TCRs, the target antigens are not known. TCRdb re-analysed the reads in MiXCR, keeping a single row per CDR3 protein. The sample gives under 350,000 distinct CDR3 sequences, roughly a fifth of which show up once; about 21% is in the top ten. The sequencing used cultured PBMCs, collected from culture after CMV antigen stimulation. The source is a human donor in good health (CMV status not recorded). Some clones in this sample may be carry-over from other donors' samples.

The chain recombines TRBV20-1 with TRBJ2-5; TRBD2 agrees at 10 bases. The CDR3 sequence is 14 residues long. Germline values: CDR1 DFQATT, CDR2 SNEGSKA (reference sequence). Germline trimming cut 2 bases from V and 3 bases from J; bases unmatched to any gene: 3. The CDR3 sequence is CSARLAGVEETQYF. In nucleotides, the CDR3 is TGCAGTGCTAGACTAGCGGGAGTTGAAGAGACCCAGTACTTC.

This rearrangement joins TRBV19 to TRBJ2-7; D gene unclear. Germline V gives CDR1 LNHDA, CDR2 SQIVND (reference sequence). The V end lost 10 bases, the J end lost 4 bases, and 14 bases lay between the germline ends. This CDR3 spans 12 amino acids. CDR3 sequence: CATRTAGYEQYF. The CDR3 coding sequence is TGTGCCACTAGGACCGCTGGATACGAGCAGTACTTC.

V usage is TRBV3-1 and J usage is TRBJ2-5; 10 nucleotides match TRBD2. The CDR3 is 15 amino acids. Germline V gene lookup returns CDR1 LGHDT and CDR2 YNNKEL (reference sequence). With 9 bases clipped from V and 4 bases from J, the junction kept 11 bases outside the gene matches. The CDR3 sequence: CASTKAGLAAETQYF. The CDR3, as DNA: TGTGCCAGTACTAAAGCCGGACTAGCGGCAGAGACCCAGTACTTC.

This clonotype was seen ten or more times. V usage is TRBV12-3 or TRBV12-4 and J usage is TRBJ2-5; D is possibly TRBD1 (6 bases). Trimming pared 1 base from V and 2 bases from J, leaving 11 bases between. The CDR3 sequence is 15 residues long. The CDR3 bases are TGTGCCAGCAGTTTAGGCCAGGGGATACAAGAGACCCAGTACTTC. Its protein product is CASSLGQGIQETQYF.

The chain has TRBV25-1 and TRBJ1-1, with D possibly TRBD1 on 5 matching bases. Germline assignment: CDR1 MGHDK and CDR2 SYGVNS. This CDR3 is 14 amino acids long. CDR3 coding DNA: TGTGCGACCCTTGGTGCAGGGTCTTACACTGAAGCTTTCTTT. Amino acid sequence: CATLGAGSYTEAFF.

The rearrangement links TRBV28 to TRBJ1-1; no definite D call. Per the germline V gene, CDR1 is MDHEN and CDR2 is SYDVKM. The CDR3 loop spans 12 amino acids. V dropped 8 bases and J dropped 8 bases, with 15 bases sitting between them. DNA of the CDR3: TGTGCCAGCGGAGAACTTCAATCGGAAGCTTTCTTT. Translated, it gives CASGELQSEAFF.

By frequency in the sample, this clonotype is medium-sized. V usage is TRBV7-2 and J usage is TRBJ2-1; the match to TRBD2 covers 7 bases. The CDR3 is made up of 15 amino acids. Germline V gene sequence: CDR1 SGHTA, CDR2 FQGNSA. The V segment lost 5 bases and the J segment 6 bases; nucleotides outside the gene matches: 10. As DNA, the CDR3 is TGTGCCAGCAGCCCCGCGGGAGCGCGAGGCAATGAGCAGTTCTTC. This gives the protein CASSPAGARGNEQFF.

The table lists this clonotype with many counts. The chain couples TRBV7-6 to TRBJ1-5; a weak D match, TRBD1 (5 bases). The germline V and J ends were trimmed by 2 bases and 3 bases, with 20 bases remaining between them. CDR1 and CDR2 (germline): SGHVS, FNYEAQ. The CDR3 totals 18 residues. The CDR3 loop is CASSLRGRDSSNNQPQHF. DNA for the CDR3: TGTGCCAGCAGCTTAAGGGGCAGGGATAGTTCTAACAATCAGCCCCAGCATTTT.

This clonotype was picked up a small number of times. The chain combines TRBV7-6 with TRBJ2-1; 9 nucleotides agree with TRBD2. This CDR3 comprises 14 residues. The junction had 11 bases not matched to a gene; V was cut back by 10 bases and J by 7 bases. Germline V lookup: CDR1 SGHVS, CDR2 FNYEAQ. The CDR3 here is CATGWAGGGNEQFF. The CDR3 bases are TGTGCCACGGGATGGGCGGGGGGGGGGAATGAGCAGTTCTTC.

In this sample, this clonotype turned up a few times. The chain is built from TRBV12-3 or TRBV12-4 and TRBJ2-5, with TRBD2 matching over 11 bases. The CDR3 is 16 amino acids. V lost 1 base to trimming and J lost 3 bases; unmatched junction nucleotides: 4. Here the CDR3 reads CASSLEMGLAEETQYF. CDR3 in DNA: TGTGCCAGCAGTTTAGAGATGGGACTAGCGGAAGAGACCCAGTACTTC.

This chain links TRBV27 with TRBJ2-7, with 7 bases identical to TRBD2. Germline V gene lookup returns CDR1 MNHEY and CDR2 SMNVEV (reference sequence). The CDR3 is 14 amino acids. The V gene end was trimmed by 5 bases and the J gene end by 4 bases; junction bases not matched to a gene: 8. In nucleotides, the CDR3 is TGTGCCAGCAGTCCCCGGGCGGGAGCTTACGAGCAGTACGTC. It yields the protein CASSPRAGAYEQYV.

Comments on this clonotype: Its ends do not fully match the called genes, so a read error is possible. CDR3 sequence reads: CANSSLWTDVMNTEAFF. Written as DNA, the CDR3 is TGTGCCAACAGCTCCCTATGGACTGACGTCATGAACACTGAAGCTTTCTTT. The rearrangement uses TRBV7-6 and TRBJ1-1; D not certain. Germline assignment: CDR1 SGHVS and CDR2 FNYEAQ. The CDR3 is 17 residues long. Using reference TRBV7-6 and TRBJ1-1 for the parts outside the CDR3, the full variable domain is GAGVSQSPRYKVTKRGQDVALRCDPISGHVSLYWYRQALGQGPEFLTYFNYEAQQDKSGLPNDRFSAERPEGSISTLTIQRTEQRDSAMYRCANSSLWTDVMNTEAFFGQGTRLTVV.

The chain carries TRBV6-1 and TRBJ2-1; 8 positions agree with TRBD1. The ends lost 1 base at V and 8 bases at J; junction bases unmatched: 4. The CDR3 is 14 amino acids. Per the germline V gene, CDR1 is MNHNS and CDR2 is SASEGT. The CDR3 nucleotides read TGTGCCAGCAGTGAAGGGACAGGGAGCGATGAGCAGTTCTTC. The encoded protein is CASSEGTGSDEQFF.

This clonotype was detected only a few times. The chain combines TRBV29-1 with TRBJ2-5; D remains ambiguous. The CDR3 is made up of 12 amino acids. Germline V gives CDR1 SQVTM, CDR2 ANQGSEA. V was pared by 0 bases and J by 3 bases, with 5 bases between. The CDR3 nucleotides are TGCAGCGTTGAAGATAGGGAAGAGACCCAGTACTTC. Its protein product is CSVEDREETQYF.

This clonotype appeared a few times. The rearrangement joins TRBV12-3 or TRBV12-4 to TRBJ2-1, with 9 bases that match TRBD2. With V trimmed by 5 bases and J by 3 bases, 5 bases remained unmatched. This CDR3 has 15 residues. CDR3 sequence reads: CASSPGLALYNEQFF. CDR3 DNA sequence: TGTGCCAGCAGTCCGGGACTAGCCCTCTACAATGAGCAGTTCTTC.

In this sample, this clonotype turned up many times. This sequence joins TRBV7-2 and TRBJ1-1; 7 nucleotides match TRBD1. There are 14 residues in the CDR3. Trimming cost V 4 bases and J 1 base; bases outside gene matches: 3. Germline assignment: CDR1 SGHTA and CDR2 FQGNSA. The CDR3 DNA is TGTGCCAGCAGCTCAACAGGGGAGAACACTGAAGCTTTCTTT. Residues: CASSSTGENTEAFF.

CDR3 residues: CASSLEIRKITQYF. The CDR3 DNA reads TGTGCCAGCAGCTTAGAGATCAGGAAGATTACGCAGTATTTT. J is TRBJ2-3 and V is TRBV7-9, with D hard to call. The CDR3 is made up of 14 amino acids. Per germline, CDR1 SEHNR and CDR2 FQNEAQ (reference sequence). Trimming left V 1 base short and J 8 bases short, with 13 bases between.

V usage is TRBV7-8 and J usage is TRBJ2-7, with 9 bases lining up with TRBD2. V trimming: 3 bases; J trimming: 2 bases; junction bases outside the gene matches: 2. CDR1 and CDR2 from the germline V gene are SGHVS and FQNEAQ. This CDR3 comprises 14 residues. CDR3 sequence: CASSLREGAYEQYF. CDR3 in DNA: TGTGCCAGCAGCTTGCGGGAGGGTGCCTACGAGCAGTACTTC.

The chain combines TRBV27 with TRBJ2-7, with 8 bases matching TRBD1. Per germline, CDR1 MNHEY and CDR2 SMNVEV (reference sequence). After removal of 3 bases from V and 6 bases from J, the junction contained 4 bases not matched to a gene. The length of the CDR3 is 13 residues. Here the CDR3 reads CASSFGQGSEQYV. Written as DNA, the CDR3 is TGTGCCAGCAGTTTCGGACAGGGTAGCGAGCAGTACGTC.

The rearrangement links TRBV9 to TRBJ2-1; 9 bases are shared with TRBD1. J lost 7 bases, V lost 3 bases, and 8 bases had no gene match. The CDR3 is 15 amino acids. Germline-derived CDR1 and CDR2 are SGDLS and YYNGEE. The CDR3: CASSGGTGSNNEQFF. The CDR3 DNA reads as TGTGCCAGCAGCGGAGGGACAGGGTCTAATAATGAGCAGTTCTTC.

The V call is TRBV7-9, the J call TRBJ2-1; D perhaps matches TRBD1 (5 bases). In germline, CDR1 is SEHNR, CDR2 FQNEAQ (reference sequence). This CDR3 is built from 14 residues. Trimming took 0 bases from V and 4 from J, leaving 7 bases between them. The CDR3 coding sequence is TGTGCCAGCAGCTTAGCGCAGGGTTACAATGAGCAGTTCTTC. This gives the protein CASSLAQGYNEQFF.

This clonotype showed up many times. The chain employs TRBV12-3 or TRBV12-4 and TRBJ1-1; no reliable D call. V lost 7 bases to trimming and J lost 4 bases, with 7 bases between them. This CDR3 region has 11 residues. The CDR3 sequence: CASTVGTEAFF. CDR3 nucleotide sequence: TGTGCCAGCACCGTTGGCACTGAAGCTTTCTTT.

Only a few counts were recorded for this clonotype. The chain carries TRBV4-3 and TRBJ2-3, with TRBD2 matching over 7 bases. The germline CDR1 and CDR2 sequences are LGHNA and YSLEER. V gave up 4 bases and J gave up 0 bases; unmatched junction bases: 4. This CDR3 region has 15 residues. The CDR3 DNA is TGCGCCAGCAGCCCAGCGGGACCTAGCACAGATACGCAGTATTTT. As protein: CASSPAGPSTDTQYF.

The chain carries TRBV7-2 and TRBJ1-1; 7 bases line up with TRBD1. Unmatched junction bases numbered 5, after V lost 0 bases and J lost 4 bases. Germline V gene data show CDR1 as SGHTA and CDR2 as FQGNSA. This CDR3 has 15 amino acids. The CDR3 sequence: CASSLATGLGTEAFF. The CDR3 nucleotides are TGTGCCAGCAGCTTAGCGACAGGGCTGGGCACTGAAGCTTTCTTT.

The chain employs TRBV20-1 and TRBJ2-2; TRBD2 might be the D (6 bases). Germline lookup yields CDR1 DFQATT and CDR2 SNEGSKA (reference sequence). The CDR3 sequence is 14 residues long. CDR3 nucleotide sequence: TGCAGCCCCGCCGGGACTTTGAACACCGGGGAGCTGTTTTTT. Its protein is CSPAGTLNTGELFF.

There are a few counts of this clonotype. The rearrangement joins TRBV28 to TRBJ1-2; D is possibly TRBD1 (5 bases). This CDR3 has 13 amino acids. In germline, CDR1 is MDHEN, CDR2 SYDVKM. V was shortened by 3 bases and J by 5 bases, with 10 bases between the two germline ends. CDR3 nucleotide sequence: TGTGCCAGCAGTTTGTCGGGACCTTATGGCTACACCTTC. It codes for CASSLSGPYGYTF.

This clonotype was picked up many times. This rearrangement joins TRBV27 to TRBJ1-1, with D possibly matching TRBD1 (5 bases). In germline, CDR1 is MNHEY, CDR2 SMNVEV (reference sequence). The germline V and J ends were trimmed by 5 bases and 2 bases, with 15 bases remaining between them. The CDR3 length is 15 residues. CDR3 sequence reads: CASSPTTDYNTEAFF. CDR3 DNA: TGTGCCAGCAGTCCGACGACAGACTACAACACTGAAGCTTTCTTT.

This clonotype was found many times. The chain links TRBV7-2 to TRBJ1-1; no firm D call. With 1 base removed from V and 4 bases from J, the gap between germline ends came to 10 bases. CDR1 is SGHTA, CDR2 FQGNSA, per germline. This CDR3 is 14 amino acids long. CDR3 protein: CASSLDPGSTEAFF. CDR3 DNA sequence: TGTGCCAGCAGCTTAGACCCGGGTAGCACTGAAGCTTTCTTT.

Only a few counts were recorded for this clonotype. This chain links TRBV28 with TRBJ1-5; D not resolved. This CDR3 region has 12 residues. Germline V gene data show CDR1 as MDHEN and CDR2 as SYDVKM. The V gene lost 6 bases and the J gene lost 5 bases, with 8 bases spanning the gap. CDR3 sequence reads: CASSRSDQPQHF. In DNA form, the CDR3 reads TGTGCCAGCAGCCGTAGTGATCAGCCCCAGCATTTT.

This clonotype showed up just a few times. CDR3: CASKVGQGNTEAFF. CDR3 DNA sequence: TGTGCCAGCAAGGTCGGACAGGGAAACACTGAAGCTTTCTTT. This rearrangement joins TRBV9 to TRBJ1-1; 8 bases match TRBD1. CDR1 SGDLS and CDR2 YYNGEE come from the germline V gene. Trimming at V came to 6 bases and at J to 2 bases, leaving 6 bases not matched to a gene. This CDR3 has 14 amino acids.